This entry is about one T cell receptor beta chain. The germline CDR1 and CDR2 sequences are SGHTA and FQGTGA. CDR3 length equals 16 residues. V lost 1 base to trimming and J lost 4 bases; unmatched junction nucleotides: 8. These data come from a study of blood T cell repertoires in COVID-19. Study context: Acute and convalescent COVID-19 samples came from the United States, Italy and Spain. PBMCs, B-cell-depleted T cells, or T cells provided the cDNA or gDNA that made up the material.

Authors' methods: Estimated nucleated cell counts came from reference gene primer amplification. Sequencing was performed with immunoSEQ multiplex PCR; in TCRdb, only in-frame clones are kept and a portion is missing. Clone size and V and J calls were adopted from that table, with D and trimming inferred from the DNA. This sample carries about 310,000 clones, 90% of them seen once, and the ten largest clones take around 0.97%. The gene calls are TRBV7-3 and TRBJ2-5; 8 bases are shared with TRBD2. This receptor was identified in a middle-aged woman with COVID-19, enrolled during active disease. Input material: peripheral blood. The CDR3 DNA is TGTGCCAGCAGCTTAATCGGTAGCGGGGTGGGAGAGACCCAGTACTTC. Its protein product is CASSLIGSGVGETQYF.